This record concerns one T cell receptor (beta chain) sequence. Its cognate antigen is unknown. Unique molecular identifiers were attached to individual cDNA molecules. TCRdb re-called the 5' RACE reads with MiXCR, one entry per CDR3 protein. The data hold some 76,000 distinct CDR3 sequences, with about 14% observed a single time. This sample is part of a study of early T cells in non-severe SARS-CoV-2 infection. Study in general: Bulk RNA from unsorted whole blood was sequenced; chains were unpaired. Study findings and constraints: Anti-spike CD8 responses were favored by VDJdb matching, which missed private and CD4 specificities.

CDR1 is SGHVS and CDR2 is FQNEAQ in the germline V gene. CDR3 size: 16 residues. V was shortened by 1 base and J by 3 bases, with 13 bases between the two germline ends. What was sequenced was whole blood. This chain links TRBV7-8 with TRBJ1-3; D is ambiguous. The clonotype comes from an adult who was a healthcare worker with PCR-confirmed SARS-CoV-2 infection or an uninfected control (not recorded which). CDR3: CASSLGPGKVGNTIYF. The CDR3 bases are TGTGCCAGCAGCTTAGGTCCAGGAAAAGTTGGAAACACCATATATTTT.